This passage covers 5 T cell receptor beta chains from one sample sequenced in a study of vaccination effects on CD4 cells after COVID-19. Having been cultured for around ten days, the cells underwent CD4+ T cell isolation. The antigens these receptors bind are not known. Measured with immunoSEQ multiplex PCR; TCRdb has only the in-frame clones, and not every one. There are tens of thousands of clones in the sample; more than 60% occur only once, and approximately 3% lies in the top ten. This sample comprised CD4+ T cells from PBMCs cultured without peptide, obtained before COVID-19 vaccination. These receptors came from a human donor who received a COVID-19 vaccine.

In this sample, this clone turned up once. The chain joins TRBV11-2 to TRBJ2-2, with D possibly called TRBD1 or TRBD2 (6 bases each). The ends were cut back, 2 bases at V and 3 bases at J, with 13 bases in the middle. The germline V gene has CDR1 SGHAT and CDR2 FQNNGV. The CDR3 runs 16 residues. This chain's CDR3 is CASSLRRGVDTGELFF. The CDR3 region has the DNA TGTGCCAGCAGCTTACGTAGGGGGGTAGACACCGGGGAGCTGTTTTTT.

This chain links TRBV28 with TRBJ2-5, with TRBD1 identical over 10 bases. The CDR3 is 13 residues long. CDR1 and CDR2 from the germline V gene are MDHEN and SYDVKM. Trimming cost V 8 bases and J 8 bases; bases outside gene matches: 8. The CDR3 DNA is TGTGCCAGCGATGGGGGACAGGGGCAAACCCAGTACTTC. It is translated as CASDGGQGQTQYF.

The chain is built from TRBV4-3 and TRBJ2-1; D remains unclear. The CDR3 runs to 17 residues. The ends were cut back, 0 bases at V and 4 bases at J, with 16 bases in the middle. Germline V CDR1 and CDR2: LGHNA, YSLEER. The DNA of the CDR3 is TGCGCCAGCAGCCAAGACGACGCTCGCGCTACGTACAATGAGCAGTTCTTC. This translates into CASSQDDARATYNEQFF.

The CDR3 is CASSSRQGVSYGYTF. The CDR3 DNA reads TGTGCCAGCAGCTCCAGACAGGGGGTCAGCTATGGCTACACCTTC. The chain is built from TRBV7-2 and TRBJ1-2; 9 bases line up with TRBD1. The germline gives CDR1 SGHTA, CDR2 FQGNSA. Trimming at V came to 4 bases and at J to 4 bases, leaving 7 bases not matched to a gene. The CDR3 sequence is 15 residues long.

This chain joins TRBV7-2 and TRBJ2-4; the D call may be TRBD1 or TRBD2 (7 bases each). V shed 1 base and J shed 6 bases, with 13 bases lying between them. The CDR3 length is 15 residues. Germline loops: CDR1 SGHTA, CDR2 FQGNSA. CDR3 in amino acids: CASSLGSRGGNIQYF. In DNA, the CDR3 is TGTGCCAGCAGCTTAGGATCCAGGGGGGGAAACATTCAGTACTTC.